The 9 T cell receptor beta chains below were found in one sample sequenced in a study of shared clonotypes between healthy human individuals. Assay used: immunoSEQ multiplex PCR; TCRdb lists only in-frame clones, some missing. The sample consists of around 2.5 million clones, 93% of them appearing once. Material: naive CD4+ T cells from PBMCs. Specified subset: CD45RA+ positively selected. The origin of the receptors is a man aged 18 to 29 in good health. Some clones in this sample may be carry-over from other donors' samples.

This clone was recorded once. The genes are TRBV5-1 and TRBJ1-2, with TRBD1 identical over 10 bases. CDR3 length: 16 residues. V dropped 0 bases and J dropped 7; count of bases not matched to a gene: 9. Germline values: CDR1 SGHRS, CDR2 YFSETQ. CDR3 nucleotide sequence: TGCGCCAGCAGCTTGGCCTTTGGACAGGGGGTTTTTGGCTACACCTTC. It specifies CASSLAFGQGVFGYTF.

This chain joins TRBV5-1 and TRBJ2-3, with D tentatively TRBD1 (5 bases). This CDR3 has 15 amino acids. Germline CDR1 reads SGHRS; CDR2 reads YFSETQ. V lost 3 bases and J 2 bases, leaving 13 bases between the germline ends. CDR3 bases: TGCGCCAGCAGCTCAAGGGGTAGGATCACAGATACGCAGTATTTT. Encoded protein: CASSSRGRITDTQYF.

The chain links TRBV7-3 to TRBJ2-1; TRBD2 aligns across 10 bases. Per the germline V gene, CDR1 is SGHTA and CDR2 is FQGTGA. V dropped 5 bases and J dropped 4; count of bases not matched to a gene: 5. The CDR3 extends over 15 amino acids. CDR3 loop: CASSIGLAAYNEQFF. For the CDR3, the DNA is TGTGCCAGCAGCATCGGACTAGCGGCATACAATGAGCAGTTCTTC.

This chain links TRBV10-3 with TRBJ2-3, with D hard to call. The CDR3 length is 15 residues. V gave up 1 base and J gave up 1 base, with 9 bases separating them. CDR1 is ENHRY and CDR2 is SYGVKD in the germline V gene. CDR3 residues: CAISEWRRGTDTQYF. CDR3 nucleotides: TGTGCCATCAGTGAGTGGCGGAGAGGCACAGATACGCAGTATTTT.

The chain joins TRBV4-3 to TRBJ2-7; unclear D gene. V lost 0 bases to trimming and J lost 5 bases, with 11 bases between them. The length of the CDR3 is 14 residues. The germline V gene encodes CDR1 LGHNA and CDR2 YSLEER. CDR3 amino acids: CASSQEIMAHEQYF. In nucleotides, the CDR3 is TGCGCCAGCAGCCAAGAAATTATGGCTCACGAGCAGTACTTC.

The chain recombines TRBV9 with TRBJ2-2; 10 positions match TRBD2. CDR1 is SGDLS and CDR2 is YYNGEE in the germline V gene. The V segment lost 4 bases and the J segment 7 bases; nucleotides outside the gene matches: 10. The CDR3 extends over 16 amino acids. The CDR3 reads CASSQSGRAYGGELFF. CDR3 nucleotide sequence: TGTGCCAGCAGCCAAAGCGGGAGGGCCTATGGCGGGGAGCTGTTTTTT.

The CDR3 DNA follows: TGCAGCGTTAGCGATCTCCACACAGATACGCAGTATTTT. This sequence encodes CSVSDLHTDTQYF. The chain recombines TRBV29-1 with TRBJ2-3; D is ambiguous. This CDR3 has 13 residues. The germline V and J ends were trimmed by 5 bases and 2 bases, with 11 bases remaining between them. Germline CDR1 reads SQVTM; CDR2 reads ANQGSEA.

The gene calls are TRBV7-9 and TRBJ1-4, with D possibly TRBD1 on 5 matching bases. CDR3 length equals 15 residues. Trimming removed 3 bases at V and 4 bases at J, with 12 bases between. CDR1 SEHNR and CDR2 FQNEAQ come from the germline V gene (reference sequence). The CDR3 DNA reads as TGTGCCAGCAGCTTCGGACAAATCTTTAATGAAAAACTGTTTTTT. As protein: CASSFGQIFNEKLFF.

This sequence joins TRBV5-5 and TRBJ2-5, with 8 bases that match TRBD1. The CDR3 length is 13 residues. Trimming took 2 bases from V and 5 from J; bases not matched to a gene: 2. The V gene's germline CDR1 is SGHKS and CDR2 YYEKEE (reference sequence). CDR3 protein: CASSFTGGETQYF. For the CDR3, the DNA is TGTGCCAGCAGCTTTACAGGGGGGGAGACCCAGTACTTC.